This TCR beta chain came from a study of cytomegalovirus exposure and HLA in healthy donors. Study-wide points: Previous analysis showed most TCR beta V segments were productive about 87% or about 30% of the time. The study labeled 164 TCR beta chains cytomegalovirus-associated. Common viral pathogens seemed, in a later analysis, to connect with several of the most significant clusters. Later analysis reportedly placed an Asian-associated ancestry cluster below the roughly 640-donor mean in N-insertions.

Note on this clone: The antigen remains undetermined. Mismatch with germline at one junction end may stem from a read error.

Germline assignment: CDR1 SGDLS and CDR2 YYNGEE. The CDR3 length is 14 residues. PCR involved 60 Vbeta and 13 Jbeta primers. The repertoire was sequenced with immunoSEQ multiplex PCR; TCRdb's copy has only in-frame clones and lacks some. The data show 150,000 to 200,000 clones, 80% to 90% seen once. Material for sequencing was PBMCs. The chain couples TRBV9 to TRBJ1-1, with a tentative D call TRBD1 (6 bases). The receptor's source is a man between 18 and 29 years old in good health and CMV-seropositive. CDR3 region: CASSVVGQNTEALF. The DNA for the CDR3 is TGTGCCAGCAGCGTAGTCGGACAGAACACTGAAGCTCTCTTT.